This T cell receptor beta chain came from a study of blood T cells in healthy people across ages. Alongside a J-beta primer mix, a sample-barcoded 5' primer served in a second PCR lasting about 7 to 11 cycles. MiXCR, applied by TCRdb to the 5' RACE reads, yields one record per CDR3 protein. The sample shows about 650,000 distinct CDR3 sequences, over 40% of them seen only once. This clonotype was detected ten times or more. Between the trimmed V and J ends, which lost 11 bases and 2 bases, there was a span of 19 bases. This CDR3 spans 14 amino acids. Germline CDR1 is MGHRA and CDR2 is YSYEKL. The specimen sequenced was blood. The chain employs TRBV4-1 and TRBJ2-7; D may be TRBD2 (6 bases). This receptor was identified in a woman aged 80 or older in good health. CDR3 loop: CASSPGEGPYEQYF. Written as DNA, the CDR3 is TGCGCCTCATCGCCGGGAGAAGGCCCCTACGAGCAGTACTTC.